Below are 26 T cell receptor beta chains sequenced from a single sample in a study of CD4+ T cells in melanoma. Sequencing used immunoSEQ multiplex PCR; TCRdb keeps in-frame clones, though not all of them. The sample carries roughly 3,800 clones, more than 50% recorded once. Sequenced material: cells from a culture (not recorded whether cultured in vitro). The origin of the receptors is a human donor with melanoma.

This chain links TRBV6-1 with TRBJ1-1; perhaps TRBD1 as D (6 bases). Germline-derived CDR1 and CDR2 are MNHNS and SASEGT. The length of the CDR3 is 14 residues. V dropped 4 bases and J dropped 8 bases, with 17 bases sitting between them. The CDR3 reads CASSAVRGSNEAFF. CDR3 DNA: TGTGCCAGCAGTGCCGTCAGGGGTTCTAACGAAGCTTTCTTT.

As DNA, the CDR3 is TGTGCCAGCTCCCTACGGGGAGAAAGACAGGGAAATTCACCCCTCCACTTT. It specifies CASSLRGERQGNSPLHF. The genes are TRBV2 and TRBJ1-6, with 7 bases fitting TRBD1. Germline lookup yields CDR1 SNHLY and CDR2 FYNNEI. The V segment lost 8 bases and the J segment 7 bases; nucleotides outside the gene matches: 17. The CDR3 has 17 amino acids. Looking up the rest from reference TRBV2 and TRBJ1-6 gives the full variable domain: EPEVTQTPSHQVTQMGQEVILRCVPISNHLYFYWYRQILGQKVEFLVSFYNNEISEKSEIFDDQFSVERPDGSNFTLKIRSTKLEDSAMYFCASSLRGERQGNSPLHFGNGTRLTVT.

V and J are TRBV4-3 and TRBJ2-1; 11 bases align to TRBD2. V shed 0 bases, J shed 9 bases, and the junction held 7 bases outside the gene matches. The CDR3 length is 16 residues. Germline V CDR1 and CDR2: LGHNA, YSLEER. This chain's CDR3 is CASSQDYSGGAVEQFF. The CDR3 DNA reads TGCGCCAGCAGCCAAGACTATAGCGGGGGGGCGGTTGAGCAGTTCTTC.

The V gene is TRBV7-9, the J gene TRBJ1-2; D possibly corresponds to TRBD1 (5 bases). The length of the CDR3 is 15 residues. V gave up 5 bases and J gave up 2 bases, with 15 bases separating them. The germline gives CDR1 SEHNR, CDR2 FQNEAQ (reference sequence). Written as DNA, the CDR3 is TGTGCCAGCAGCAATCTTGCGGGGACCAACTATGGCTACACCTTC. It yields the protein CASSNLAGTNYGYTF.

The chain combines TRBV7-6 with TRBJ2-1; unclear D gene. The germline CDR1 and CDR2 sequences are SGHVS and FNYEAQ. This CDR3 has 13 residues. V gave up 0 bases and J gave up 8 bases, with 8 bases separating them. CDR3 nucleotides: TGTGCCAGCAGCTTAGCGTTGGTCTATGAGCAGTTCTTC. Its translation is CASSLALVYEQFF.

The chain has TRBV5-1 and TRBJ2-7; 9 nucleotides agree with TRBD2. The CDR3 has 15 residues. Losses at the gene ends were 4 bases for V and 0 bases for J; bases not matched to a gene: 5. Germline CDR1 SGHRS, CDR2 YFSETQ. This chain's CDR3 is CASSRTSAVSYEQYF. The CDR3, as DNA: TGCGCCAGCAGCAGGACTAGCGCCGTCTCCTACGAGCAGTACTTC.

The rearrangement joins TRBV11-3 to TRBJ2-7; 9 nucleotides line up with TRBD1. The CDR3 is made up of 15 amino acids. In germline, CDR1 is SGHNT, CDR2 YENEEA. Unmatched junction bases numbered 11, after V lost 5 bases and J lost 6 bases. CDR3: CASSTTGTGNVEQYF. DNA of the CDR3: TGTGCCAGCAGCACCACCGGGACAGGGAACGTCGAGCAGTACTTC.

This sequence joins TRBV28 and TRBJ2-5; 16 bases are a match to TRBD2. The germline CDR1 and CDR2 sequences are MDHEN and SYDVKM. CDR3 size: 19 residues. J lost 0 bases, V lost 3 bases, and 7 bases had no gene match. CDR3 in DNA: TGTGCCAGCAGTTTGGCAGGGACTAGCGGGGGGGTCAACCAAGAGACCCAGTACTTC. This gives the protein CASSLAGTSGGVNQETQYF. Together with reference TRBV28 and TRBJ2-5, the CDR3 gives the full variable domain: DVKVTQSSRYLVKRTGEKVFLECVQDMDHENMFWYRQDPGLGLRLIYFSYDVKMKEKGDIPEGYSVSREKKERFSLILESASTNQTSMYLCASSLAGTSGGVNQETQYFGPGTRLLVL.

This clone was detected once. Other DNA sequences in this sample translate to the same CDR3. The rearrangement joins TRBV30 to TRBJ2-7, with 9 bases fitting TRBD1. CDR1 GTSNPN and CDR2 SVGIG come from the germline V gene (reference sequence). CDR3 length: 15 residues. Unmatched junction bases numbered 6, after V lost 3 bases and J lost 0 bases. The CDR3, as DNA: TGTGCCTGGAGGGCCGGGACAGGGAGCTCCTACGAGCAGTACTTC. This translates into CAWRAGTGSSYEQYF.

This chain uses TRBV7-3 with TRBJ1-1; unclear D gene. The germline V gene has CDR1 SGHTA and CDR2 FQGTGA. This CDR3 is built from 15 residues. Deletions cut 0 bases from V and 0 bases from J, with 8 bases between. CDR3 region: CASSLTVEVNTEAFF. As DNA, the CDR3 is TGTGCCAGCAGCTTAACGGTTGAGGTGAACACTGAAGCTTTCTTT.

Regarding this clone: The junction departs from the called germline gene at one end, perhaps through a read error. Additional DNA sequences in this sample encode the identical CDR3. The chain combines TRBV5-4 with TRBJ2-7; 10 nucleotides match TRBD1. CDR3 length: 13 amino acids. The germline CDR1 and CDR2 sequences are SGHNT and YYREEE (reference sequence). CDR3 nucleotides: TGCGCCAGCAGCGGGACAGGGGAGAGAGAGCAGTACTTC. Its translation: CASSGTGEREQYF.

This chain connects TRBV7-3 to TRBJ2-1; D might be TRBD2 (6 bases). The CDR3 is 16 residues long. With 1 base removed from V and 0 bases from J, the gap between germline ends came to 10 bases. Germline loops: CDR1 SGHTA, CDR2 FQGTGA. In DNA, the CDR3 is TGTGCCAGCAGCTTAAATTGGCGGGGCTCCTACAATGAGCAGTTCTTC. Amino acid sequence: CASSLNWRGSYNEQFF.

This clone was seen a single time. This chain connects TRBV11-2 to TRBJ1-3; no clear D gene. The ends were cut back, 1 base at V and 0 bases at J, with 10 bases in the middle. CDR3 length: 16 amino acids. Germline CDR1 is SGHAT and CDR2 is FQNNGV. In DNA, the CDR3 is TGTGCCAGCAGCTTAGTAACGTTTAGCTCTGGAAACACCATATATTTT. Its protein is CASSLVTFSSGNTIYF.

V gene TRBV19 combines with J gene TRBJ1-1, with 8 bases that match TRBD1. Trimming cost V 4 bases and J 7 bases; bases outside gene matches: 5. Germline CDR1 reads LNHDA; CDR2 reads SQIVND (reference sequence). The length of the CDR3 is 13 residues. Here the CDR3 DNA reads TGTGCCAGTAGTAGAGAGGGACAGGATGAAGCTTTCTTT. It yields the protein CASSREGQDEAFF.

The J gene is TRBJ1-3, the V gene TRBV2; tentative D call: TRBD1 (5 bases). CDR1 SNHLY and CDR2 FYNNEI come from the germline V gene. There are 15 residues in the CDR3. V was trimmed by 4 bases and J by 0 bases, leaving 10 bases between them. CDR3 coding DNA: TGTGCCAGCAGTGTCGACAGCCTCTCTGGAAACACCATATATTTT. It specifies CASSVDSLSGNTIYF.

The CDR3 loop reads CASSRTSGGTNTGELFF. In DNA form, the CDR3 reads TGTGCCAGCAGCCGGACTAGCGGGGGGACGAACACCGGGGAGCTGTTTTTT. The chain couples TRBV5-4 to TRBJ2-2; 14 nucleotides align to TRBD2. CDR1 SGHNT and CDR2 YYREEE come from the germline V gene (reference sequence). The CDR3 runs to 17 residues. V lost 4 bases to trimming and J lost 0 bases; unmatched junction nucleotides: 2.

V usage is TRBV5-5 and J usage is TRBJ1-2; D is uncertain. CDR3 length equals 15 residues. The germline V gene has CDR1 SGHKS and CDR2 YYEKEE (reference sequence). V was trimmed by 1 base and J by 4 bases, leaving 14 bases between them. This chain's CDR3 is CASSLQTTDLYGYTF. CDR3 nucleotide sequence: TGTGCCAGCAGCTTGCAAACCACAGACCTCTATGGCTACACCTTC.

The chain recombines TRBV7-9 with TRBJ2-1, with 7 positions matching TRBD2. V was pared by 4 bases and J by 4 bases, with 1 base of the junction left unmatched. Germline V gene lookup returns CDR1 SEHNR and CDR2 FQNEAQ (reference sequence). This CDR3 spans 13 amino acids. The CDR3 region has the DNA TGTGCCAGCAGCTGGGGAGGGTACAATGAGCAGTTCTTC. Translated, it gives CASSWGGYNEQFF.

Sample share makes this clone medium-sized (0.01 to 0.1%). The rearrangement links TRBV6-1 to TRBJ2-3; TRBD1 might be the D (6 bases). Looked up from germline, CDR1 is MNHNS and CDR2 is SASEGT. This CDR3 region has 14 residues. V was trimmed by 5 bases and J by 1 base, leaving 10 bases between them. The CDR3 nucleotides read TGTGCCAGCAGTAATTACAGGGGCACAGATACGCAGTATTTT. This sequence encodes CASSNYRGTDTQYF.

The V call is TRBV6-5, the J call TRBJ1-6; no reliable D call. Germline V gene data show CDR1 as MNHEY and CDR2 as SVGAGI. This CDR3 contains 12 residues. V was clipped by 5 bases and J by 9 bases, with 8 bases between them. The CDR3 is CASSKGFSPLHF. In DNA form, the CDR3 reads TGTGCCAGCAGTAAAGGGTTTTCACCCCTCCACTTT.

There are a few counts of this clone. The chain is built from TRBV2 and TRBJ2-3; D gene ambiguous. The CDR3 is 15 amino acids. V shed 1 base and J shed 2 bases, with 10 bases lying between them. Germline CDR1 and CDR2: SNHLY and FYNNEI. The CDR3 DNA follows: TGTGCCAGCAGTGAAGTTGGGCTACACACAGATACGCAGTATTTT. Translation gives CASSEVGLHTDTQYF.

The chain joins TRBV6-6 to TRBJ1-1, with a tentative D call TRBD1 (6 bases). The germline V gene has CDR1 MNHNY and CDR2 SVGAGI (reference sequence). The CDR3 has 14 amino acids. The V end lost 0 bases, the J end lost 11 bases, and 16 bases lay between the germline ends. CDR3 sequence (DNA): TGTGCCAGCAGTTACTCGCCGGACAGCCTGAAGGCTTTCTTT. This sequence encodes CASSYSPDSLKAFF.

V usage is TRBV7-9 and J usage is TRBJ2-1; TRBD2 is a possible D gene (5 bases). Per germline, CDR1 SEHNR and CDR2 FQNEAQ (reference sequence). This CDR3 spans 15 amino acids. V lost 5 bases and J lost 0, with 11 bases in between. The CDR3 region is CASSQGLHSYNEQFF. CDR3 in DNA: TGTGCCAGCAGCCAAGGACTGCACTCCTACAATGAGCAGTTCTTC. Together with reference TRBV7-9 and TRBJ2-1, the CDR3 gives the full variable domain: DTGVSQNPRHKITKRGQNVTFRCDPISEHNRLYWYRQTLGQGPEFLTYFQNEAQLEKSRLLSDRFSAERPKGSFSTLEIQRTEQGDSAMYLCASSQGLHSYNEQFFGPGTRLTVL.

The CDR3 DNA follows: TGTGCCAGTAGTATAGCAGGGGGGAACACCGGGGAGCTGTTTTTT. Translating gives CASSIAGGNTGELFF. This chain connects TRBV19 to TRBJ2-2, with 7 bases aligning to TRBD1. Unmatched junction bases numbered 0, after V lost 1 base and J lost 1 base. This CDR3 contains 15 residues. Germline V gene data show CDR1 as LNHDA and CDR2 as SQIVND (reference sequence).

This clone was counted a few times. The chain carries TRBV7-2 and TRBJ2-7, with no clear D. Trimming stripped 2 bases from V and 0 bases from J, with 11 bases between. CDR3 length: 15 amino acids. From germline, CDR1 is SGHTA and CDR2 FQGNSA. CDR3: CASSLSGPLSYEQYF. The CDR3 nucleotides read TGTGCCAGCAGCTTATCCGGTCCCCTCTCCTACGAGCAGTACTTC.

J is TRBJ1-5 and V is TRBV6-1, with D possibly being TRBD1 (6 bases). This CDR3 has 13 residues. The germline CDR1 and CDR2 sequences are MNHNS and SASEGT. Trimming took off 5 bases at V and 4 bases at J, with 9 bases between the two ends. The CDR3 reads CASSQGGNQPQHF. CDR3 DNA sequence: TGTGCCAGCAGTCAAGGGGGGAATCAGCCCCAGCATTTT.